This TCR beta chain was captured in a study of neurological immune-mediated disorders. The sorted libraries were prepared using about 1 million CD4+ or CD8+ T cells that had themselves been sorted. Germline values: CDR1 DFQATT, CDR2 SNEGSKA (reference sequence). The germline V and J ends were trimmed by 4 bases and 5 bases, with 30 bases remaining between them. The CDR3 runs to 19 residues. cDNA was made by 5'RACE with 10-nucleotide random UMIs. TCRdb processed the 5' RACE reads anew with MiXCR; each CDR3 protein has one entry. The top ten clones hold approximately 1.5% of a sample with 45,000 to 55,000 distinct CDR3 sequences, 5.8% of them seen once.

Input material: CD4+ T cells from blood. V usage is TRBV20-1 and J usage is TRBJ1-5, with D possibly matching TRBD1 (5 bases). This clonotype was obtained from a woman aged 18-29 years with multiple sclerosis. CDR3 DNA: TGCAGTGCTACATCGGGACTAGCGGGAGCCGGGACCGTCCATCAGCCCCAGCATTTT. Protein product: CSATSGLAGAGTVHQPQHF.